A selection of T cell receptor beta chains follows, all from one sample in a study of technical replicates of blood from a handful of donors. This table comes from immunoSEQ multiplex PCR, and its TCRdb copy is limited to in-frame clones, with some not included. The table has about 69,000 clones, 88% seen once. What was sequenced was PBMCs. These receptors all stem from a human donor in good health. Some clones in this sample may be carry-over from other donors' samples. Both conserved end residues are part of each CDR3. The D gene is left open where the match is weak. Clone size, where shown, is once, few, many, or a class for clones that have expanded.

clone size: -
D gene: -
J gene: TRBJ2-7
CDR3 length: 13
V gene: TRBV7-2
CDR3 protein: CASSLTEGYEQYF
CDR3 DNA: TGTGCCAGCAGCTTGACAGAAGGCTACGAGCAGTACTTC

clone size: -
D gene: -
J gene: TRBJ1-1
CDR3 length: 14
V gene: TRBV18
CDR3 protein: CASSLRGGLTEAFF
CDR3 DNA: TGTGCCAGCTCACTCCGGGGGGGGTTGACTGAAGCTTTCTTT

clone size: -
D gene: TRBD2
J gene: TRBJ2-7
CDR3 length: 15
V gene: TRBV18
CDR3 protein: CASSPPEGLVGEQYF
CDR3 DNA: TGTGCCAGCTCACCCCCAGAAGGACTAGTAGGGGAGCAGTACTTC

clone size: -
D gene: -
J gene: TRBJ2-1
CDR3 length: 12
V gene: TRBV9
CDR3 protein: CASSAGETEQFF
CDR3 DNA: TGTGCCAGCAGCGCAGGGGAGACTGAGCAGTTCTTC

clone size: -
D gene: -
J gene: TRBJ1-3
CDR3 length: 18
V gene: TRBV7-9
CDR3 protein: CASSLGMHRRSSGNTIYF
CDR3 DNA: TGTGCCAGCAGCTTAGGGATGCACAGGAGATCATCTGGAAACACCATATATTTT

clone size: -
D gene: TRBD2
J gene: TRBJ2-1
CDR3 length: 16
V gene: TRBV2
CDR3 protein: CASEWTSGGSYNEQFF
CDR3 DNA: TGTGCCAGTGAATGGACTAGCGGGGGCTCCTACAATGAGCAGTTCTTC

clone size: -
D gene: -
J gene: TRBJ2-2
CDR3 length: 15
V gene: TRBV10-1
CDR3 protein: CARTPADRNTGELFF
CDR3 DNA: TGCGCCAGGACCCCGGCGGATCGCAACACCGGGGAGCTGTTTTTT

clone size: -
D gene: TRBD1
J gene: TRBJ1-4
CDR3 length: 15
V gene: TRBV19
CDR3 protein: CASSIRTGGLEKLFF
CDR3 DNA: TGTGCCAGTAGTATAAGGACAGGGGGTCTTGAAAAACTGTTTTTT

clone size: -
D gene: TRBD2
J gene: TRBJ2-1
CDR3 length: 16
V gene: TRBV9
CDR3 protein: CASSASGRAVINEQFF
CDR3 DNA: TGTGCCAGCAGCGCGAGCGGGAGGGCCGTTATCAATGAGCAGTTCTTC

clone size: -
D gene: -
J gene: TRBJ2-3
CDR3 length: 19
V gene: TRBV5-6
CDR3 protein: CASSLGFAVANDKADTQYF
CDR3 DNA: TGTGCCAGCAGCTTGGGGTTCGCGGTAGCGAATGATAAGGCAGATACGCAGTATTTT

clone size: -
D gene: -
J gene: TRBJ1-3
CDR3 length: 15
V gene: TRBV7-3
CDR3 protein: CASSLTGGQGTPLYF
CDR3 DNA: TGTGCCAGCAGCTTAACTGGCGGTCAGGGCACACCTCTCTATTTT

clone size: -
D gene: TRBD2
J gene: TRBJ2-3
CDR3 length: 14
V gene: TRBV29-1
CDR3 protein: CSVDGEGGTDTQYF
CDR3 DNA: TGCAGCGTTGACGGGGAGGGTGGCACAGATACGCAGTATTTT

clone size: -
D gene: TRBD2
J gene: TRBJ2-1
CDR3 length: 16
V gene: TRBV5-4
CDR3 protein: CASSLAGAGGYNEQFF
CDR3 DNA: TGTGCCAGCAGCTTGGCCGGGGCGGGAGGGTACAATGAGCAGTTCTTC

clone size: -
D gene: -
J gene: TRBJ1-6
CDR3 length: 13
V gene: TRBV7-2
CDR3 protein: CASSLAGSRSLHF
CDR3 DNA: TGTGCCAGCAGCTTAGCGGGCAGTCGATCCCTCCACTTT

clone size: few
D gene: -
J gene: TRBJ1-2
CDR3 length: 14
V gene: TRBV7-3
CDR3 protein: CASSYGPGEGAVTF
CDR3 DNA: TGTGCCAGCAGCTACGGGCCAGGCGAGGGTGCCGTGACCTTC

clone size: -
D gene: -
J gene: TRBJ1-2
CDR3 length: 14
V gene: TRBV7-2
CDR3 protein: CASSLQGWSYGYTF
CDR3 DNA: TGTGCCAGCAGCTTACAGGGGTGGAGCTATGGCTACACCTTC

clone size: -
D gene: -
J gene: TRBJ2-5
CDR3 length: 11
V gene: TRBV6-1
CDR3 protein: CASSPRLDQYF
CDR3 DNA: TGTGCCAGCAGTCCGAGACTAGACCAGTACTTC

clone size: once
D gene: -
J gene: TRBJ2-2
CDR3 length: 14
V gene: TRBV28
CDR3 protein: CASSLTGNTGELFF
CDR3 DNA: TGTGCCAGCAGTTTAACCGGGAACACCGGGGAGCTGTTTTTT

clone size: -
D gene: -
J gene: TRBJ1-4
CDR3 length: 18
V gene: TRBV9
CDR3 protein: CASSAGLGMSSTNEKLFF
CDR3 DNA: TGTGCCAGCAGCGCGGGACTCGGGATGTCCTCAACTAATGAAAAACTGTTTTTT

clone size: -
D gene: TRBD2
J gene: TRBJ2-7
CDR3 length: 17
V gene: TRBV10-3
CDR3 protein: CAISVPLGREISYEQYF
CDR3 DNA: TGTGCCATCAGTGTCCCCCTAGGGCGGGAGATCTCCTACGAGCAGTACTTC

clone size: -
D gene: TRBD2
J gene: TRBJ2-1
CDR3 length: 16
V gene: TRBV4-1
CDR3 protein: CASSPMFRGVKGEQFF
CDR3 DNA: TGCGCCAGCAGCCCGATGTTCCGGGGGGTGAAGGGTGAGCAGTTCTTC

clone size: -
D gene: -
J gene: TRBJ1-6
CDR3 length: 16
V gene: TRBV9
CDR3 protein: CASSPLGGPSNSPLHF
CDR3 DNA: TGTGCCAGCAGCCCCCTGGGCGGGCCCAGTAATTCACCCCTCCACTTT

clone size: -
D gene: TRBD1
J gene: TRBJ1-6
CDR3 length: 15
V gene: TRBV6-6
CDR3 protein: CASRQGQGTNSPLHF
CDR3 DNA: TGTGCCAGCAGACAGGGACAGGGGACGAATTCACCCCTCCACTTT

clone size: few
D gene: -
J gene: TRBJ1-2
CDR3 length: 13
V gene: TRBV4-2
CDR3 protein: CASSLLQGSGYTF
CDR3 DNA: TGTGCCAGCAGCCTACTCCAGGGGTCTGGCTACACCTTC

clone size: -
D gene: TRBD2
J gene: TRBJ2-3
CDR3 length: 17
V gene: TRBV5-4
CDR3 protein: CASSPRTSGVHTDTQYF
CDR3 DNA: TGTGCCAGCAGCCCCAGGACTAGCGGAGTCCATACAGATACGCAGTATTTT

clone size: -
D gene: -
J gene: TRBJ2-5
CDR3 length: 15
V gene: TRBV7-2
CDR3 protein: CASSLKGGAQETQYF
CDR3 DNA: TGTGCCAGCAGTTTAAAGGGGGGGGCCCAAGAGACCCAGTACTTC

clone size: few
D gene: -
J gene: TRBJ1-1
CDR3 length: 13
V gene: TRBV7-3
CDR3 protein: CASSLYGRDGAFF
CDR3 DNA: TGTGCCAGCAGCTTATATGGGCGAGATGGAGCTTTCTTT

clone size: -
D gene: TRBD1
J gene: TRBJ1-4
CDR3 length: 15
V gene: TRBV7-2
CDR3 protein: CASSWGQGDNEKLFF
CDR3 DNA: TGTGCCAGCAGTTGGGGACAGGGTGATAATGAAAAACTGTTTTTT

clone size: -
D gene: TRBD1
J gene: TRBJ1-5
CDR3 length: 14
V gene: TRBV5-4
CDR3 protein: CASSPGQGLQPQHF
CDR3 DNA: TGTGCCAGCAGCCCAGGACAGGGACTTCAGCCCCAGCATTTT

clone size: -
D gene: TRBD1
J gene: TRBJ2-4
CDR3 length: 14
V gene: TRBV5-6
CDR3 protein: CASSHRGQGNIQYF
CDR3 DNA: TGTGCCAGCAGCCACCGGGGACAGGGTAACATTCAGTACTTC

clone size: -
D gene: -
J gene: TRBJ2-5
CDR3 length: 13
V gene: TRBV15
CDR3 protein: CATTGQLQETQYF
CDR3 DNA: TGTGCCACAACCGGACAGCTGCAAGAGACCCAGTACTTC

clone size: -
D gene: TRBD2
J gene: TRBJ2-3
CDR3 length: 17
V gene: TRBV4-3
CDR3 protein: CASSQDVAREGGDTQYF
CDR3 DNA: TGCGCCAGCAGCCAAGACGTAGCGCGGGAGGGCGGAGATACGCAGTATTTT